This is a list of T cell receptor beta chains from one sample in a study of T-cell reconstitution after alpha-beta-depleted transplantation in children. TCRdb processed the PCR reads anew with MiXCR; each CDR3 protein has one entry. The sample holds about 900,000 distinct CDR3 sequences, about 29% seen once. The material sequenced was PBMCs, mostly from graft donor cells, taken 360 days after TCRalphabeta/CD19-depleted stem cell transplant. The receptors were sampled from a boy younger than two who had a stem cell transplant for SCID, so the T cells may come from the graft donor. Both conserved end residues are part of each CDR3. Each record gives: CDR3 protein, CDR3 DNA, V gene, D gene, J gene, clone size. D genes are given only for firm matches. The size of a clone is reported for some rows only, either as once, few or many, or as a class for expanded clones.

CASSPEGSGYTF	TGCGCCAGCAGCCCCGAGGGCAGTGGCTACACCTTC	TRBV5-1	-	TRBJ1-2	few
CASSLRWGESYEQYF	TGTGCCAGCAGCCTTCGGTGGGGGGAGTCCTACGAGCAGTACTTC	TRBV3-1	-	TRBJ2-7	-
CASSRSLTGTLNTEAFF	TGTGCCAGCTCACGATCCCTGACAGGGACTTTGAACACTGAAGCTTTCTTT	TRBV18	TRBD1	TRBJ1-1	few
CASSSDGRSNQPQHF	TGTGCCAGCAGCTCGGACGGCCGTAGCAATCAGCCCCAGCATTTT	TRBV7-2	-	TRBJ1-5	-
CASSPRKGTNTGELFF	TGTGCCAGCAGTCCCAGGAAGGGAACGAACACCGGGGAGCTGTTTTTT	TRBV12-3/TRBV12-4	-	TRBJ2-2	-
CSSSLTADTQYF	TGTTCCAGCAGCTTGACAGCAGATACGCAGTATTTT	TRBV11-1	-	TRBJ2-3	-
CATSRERGEGEKLFF	TGTGCCACCAGCAGAGAAAGGGGAGAGGGAGAAAAACTGTTTTTT	TRBV15	-	TRBJ1-4	few
CASSLEATPVGHIQYF	TGTGCCAGCAGCTTGGAGGCAACGCCCGTGGGGCACATTCAGTACTTC	TRBV5-6	-	TRBJ2-4	-
CASSFPPNTEAFF	TGTGCCAGCAGTTTCCCCCCGAACACTGAAGCTTTCTTT	TRBV12-3/TRBV12-4	-	TRBJ1-1	-
CASSQDRGRLAGGPDEQFF	TGTGCCAGCAGCCAAGATCGGGGCCGACTAGCGGGGGGCCCGGATGAGCAGTTCTTC	TRBV4-2	TRBD2	TRBJ2-1	few
CASSYSIRIRGNTEAFF	TGTGCCAGCAGTTACTCGATTAGAATTCGAGGAAACACTGAAGCTTTCTTT	TRBV6-5	-	TRBJ1-1	many
CSALTDPIPQETQYF	TGCAGTGCTCTGACAGATCCAATCCCCCAAGAGACCCAGTACTTC	TRBV20-1	-	TRBJ2-5	-
CASSQRDERNSPLHF	TGCGCCAGCAGCCAACGGGACGAACGTAATTCACCCCTCCACTTT	TRBV4-1	-	TRBJ1-6	-
CASSLYGPGLAGNEQFF	TGTGCCAGCAGCTTATACGGACCGGGACTAGCGGGAAATGAGCAGTTCTTC	TRBV11-3	TRBD2	TRBJ2-1	-
CASSLGLGSEQFF	TGTGCCAGCAGCCTTGGGTTGGGTAGTGAGCAGTTCTTC	TRBV28	-	TRBJ2-1	many
CASGRESETQYF	TGTGCCAGCGGTAGGGAGTCGGAGACCCAGTACTTC	TRBV7-9	-	TRBJ2-5	few
CASSHTSGLNTRETQYF	TGTGCCAGCAGCCACACTTCCGGGCTGAATACAAGGGAGACCCAGTACTTC	TRBV3-1	-	TRBJ2-5	-
CSGDRAGETQYF	TGCAGCGGCGACAGGGCAGGAGAGACCCAGTACTTC	TRBV29-1	TRBD1	TRBJ2-5	-
CASSVGGQGLDTQYF	TGTGCCAGCAGCGTAGGAGGACAGGGCTTAGATACGCAGTATTTT	TRBV9	TRBD1	TRBJ2-3	-
CASSPGHPEAFF	TGTGCCAGCAGCCCGGGACACCCTGAAGCTTTCTTT	TRBV7-8	-	TRBJ1-1	-
CSAWPLAGGPSSPYEQYF	TGCAGTGCCTGGCCCTTAGCGGGGGGGCCTTCCAGCCCCTACGAGCAGTACTTC	TRBV20-1	TRBD2	TRBJ2-7	-
CASSQEVGGTYEQYF	TGCGCCAGCAGCCAAGAGGTCGGGGGAACCTACGAGCAGTACTTC	TRBV4-3	-	TRBJ2-7	few
CASSRRTGGDGYTF	TGTGCCAGCAGTCGACGGACAGGGGGTGATGGCTACACCTTC	TRBV12-3/TRBV12-4	TRBD1	TRBJ1-2	few
CASRFGTVATNEKLFF	TGTGCCAGCAGATTCGGGACAGTCGCAACTAATGAAAAACTGTTTTTT	TRBV6-1	TRBD1	TRBJ1-4	-
CASSHRDKRTGETQYF	TGTGCCAGCAGCCATCGGGACAAGAGAACGGGAGAGACCCAGTACTTC	TRBV14	-	TRBJ2-5	-
CSAPGEGAGNQPQHF	TGCAGTGCCCCGGGGGAGGGAGCAGGTAATCAGCCCCAGCATTTT	TRBV20-1	-	TRBJ1-5	few
CASGAGGGYNEQFF	TGTGCCAGTGGAGCGGGGGGTGGCTACAATGAGCAGTTCTTC	TRBV27	TRBD2	TRBJ2-1	-
CASSPDPGAGGELFF	TGTGCCAGCAGCCCGGACCCGGGCGCGGGCGGGGAGCTGTTTTTT	TRBV4-2	-	TRBJ2-2	-
CASSFSSLNEQFF	TGTGCCAGCAGTTTCTCTAGCCTCAATGAGCAGTTCTTC	TRBV27	-	TRBJ2-1	few
CASTGLTGTGIYNEQFF	TGTGCCAGCACGGGGTTAACTGGGACAGGGATATACAATGAGCAGTTCTTC	TRBV28	TRBD1	TRBJ2-1	-
CATSRDLAGGTYEQYF	TGTGCCACCAGCAGAGATCTAGCGGGGGGCACCTACGAGCAGTACTTC	TRBV15	TRBD2	TRBJ2-7	few
CASSEAVTGVGTDTQYF	TGTGCCAGCAGTGAAGCTGTGACAGGGGTCGGTACAGATACGCAGTATTTT	TRBV6-1	TRBD1	TRBJ2-3	-
CASSPVQGGVETQYF	TGCGCCAGCAGCCCGGTCCAGGGGGGGGTAGAGACCCAGTACTTC	TRBV5-1	-	TRBJ2-5	few
CASSRDTGLTYEQYF	TGTGCCAGCAGTCGAGATACCGGCCTGACCTACGAGCAGTACTTC	TRBV7-8	-	TRBJ2-7	few
CASSFLRDLQPQHF	TGTGCCAGCAGTTTTCTCAGGGACCTACAGCCCCAGCATTTT	TRBV12-3/TRBV12-4	-	TRBJ1-5	-
CASSQRISGGPMVSYNEQFF	TGCGCCAGCAGCCAACGGATTAGCGGGGGGCCCATGGTGTCCTACAATGAGCAGTTCTTC	TRBV4-1	TRBD2	TRBJ2-1	once
CASRRDRTDTQYF	TGTGCCAGCAGACGCGACCGCACAGATACGCAGTATTTT	TRBV6-1	-	TRBJ2-3	few
CATSTSGGTGSPLQETQYF	TGTGCCACCAGCACCTCAGGGGGGACAGGGTCCCCACTCCAAGAGACCCAGTACTTC	TRBV15	TRBD1	TRBJ2-5	-
CSANRDRDEQYF	TGCAGTGCCAACCGGGACAGGGACGAGCAGTACTTC	TRBV20-1	TRBD1	TRBJ2-7	-
CATSRLLGGEQFF	TGTGCCACCAGCAGACTCCTAGGAGGCGAGCAGTTCTTC	TRBV15	-	TRBJ2-1	-
CSASGQGEVGTLGYEQYF	TGCAGTGCTAGTGGACAGGGTGAAGTTGGCACGTTGGGCTACGAGCAGTACTTC	TRBV20-1	TRBD1	TRBJ2-7	few
CSARAFPGGRDEQFF	TGCAGTGCTAGAGCCTTTCCCGGGGGAAGGGATGAGCAGTTCTTC	TRBV20-1	-	TRBJ2-1	few
CASSQSGGAYNEQFF	TGCGCCAGCAGCCAAAGCGGGGGGGCCTACAATGAGCAGTTCTTC	TRBV4-1	TRBD2	TRBJ2-1	many
CSARVSTRTDTQYF	TGCAGTGCTAGAGTCTCGACTAGAACAGATACGCAGTATTTT	TRBV20-1	-	TRBJ2-3	-
CASSYRTGVDNEQFF	TGTGCCAGCAGTTACCGGACAGGAGTAGACAATGAGCAGTTCTTC	TRBV6-5	TRBD1	TRBJ2-1	few
CASSIAGGRDTQYF	TGTGCCAGCTCTATAGCGGGGGGCCGAGATACGCAGTATTTT	TRBV2	TRBD2	TRBJ2-3	-
CASSQVILAGNTGELFF	TGTGCCAGCAGCCAAGTGATACTAGCGGGAAACACCGGGGAGCTGTTTTTT	TRBV3-1	TRBD2	TRBJ2-2	-
CASTLDFYNEQFF	TGTGCCAGCACCCTGGATTTTTACAATGAGCAGTTCTTC	TRBV12-3/TRBV12-4	-	TRBJ2-1	few